The T cell receptor (beta chain) under discussion was sequenced for a study of blood T cell repertoires in COVID-19. At the level of the study: Both acute and convalescent COVID-19 samples were obtained from the United States, Italy and Spain. PBMCs, B-cell-depleted T cells, or T cells were the source of the cDNA or gDNA that made up the material.

Methods used by the authors: Nucleated cell counts were estimated from reference gene primer amplification. Clones were sequenced by immunoSEQ multiplex PCR, and TCRdb holds only the in-frame ones, with some missing. V and J calls plus clone size are reproduced from that table; the DNA served to infer D and trimming. The sample has roughly 120,000 clones; 87% are singletons. Germline-derived CDR1 and CDR2 are LNHDA and SQIVND (reference sequence). Between the trimmed V and J ends, which lost 3 bases and 6 bases, there was a span of 12 bases. The CDR3 consists of 13 residues. Sequencing input: peripheral blood. V usage is TRBV19 and J usage is TRBJ2-7; D remains ambiguous. This clonotype was obtained from a woman between 70 and 85 years old with acute or convalescent COVID-19. CDR3 region: CASSMSAGPEQYF. CDR3 nucleotide sequence: TGTGCCAGTAGTATGTCCGCAGGTCCCGAGCAGTACTTC.